A selection of T cell receptor beta chains follows, all from one sample in a study of T cells in Graves' hyperthyroidism and ophthalmopathy. TCRdb reanalysed the multiplex PCR reads using MiXCR and keeps one entry per CDR3 protein. The repertoire holds about 460,000 distinct CDR3 sequences, with about 20% as singletons. The specimen sequenced was blood. Source of these receptors: a woman in her seventies with Graves' ophthalmopathy. Both conserved end residues are part of each CDR3.

20	TRBV7-9	TRBJ2-2	CASSHRTGGLLAGAPGELFF
15	TRBV7-9	TRBJ1-2	CASSSTGGDSYGYTF
15	TRBV2	TRBJ1-2	CASSAQAIRAYGYTF
14	TRBV10-3	TRBJ2-1	CAINEAAGSNEQFF
16	TRBV24-1	TRBJ2-1	CATQGTSGPAYNEQFF
16	TRBV19	TRBJ2-3	CASSIESGGATDTQYF
14	TRBV7-2	TRBJ1-4	CASSFGGVEEKLFF
13	TRBV6-2/TRBV6-3	TRBJ2-7	CASSSGLVGEQYF
15	TRBV6-1	TRBJ2-7	CASSEASGISYEQYF
16	TRBV11-2	TRBJ2-6	CASSLEGGAGANVLTF
15	TRBV6-6	TRBJ1-2	CASSYSKGINYGYTF
15	TRBV2	TRBJ1-5	CASRPGGGSNQPQHF
13	TRBV6-2/TRBV6-3	TRBJ2-2	CASSAEGAGELFF
12	TRBV29-1	TRBJ2-2	CSVVGNTGELFF
13	TRBV30	TRBJ1-2	CAWWDGFNYGYTF
16	TRBV9	TRBJ2-2	CASSVGGGGVAGELFF
14	TRBV18	TRBJ1-2	CASSLGQTISGYTF
14	TRBV20-1	TRBJ2-7	CSAGTGAFRYEQYF
15	TRBV3-1	TRBJ1-6	CASSQVGRGNSPLHF
14	TRBV27	TRBJ2-7	CASSSTRETYEQYF
17	TRBV24-1	TRBJ2-3	CGTSDPGGAGSTDTQYF
15	TRBV6-6	TRBJ2-5	CASSYSRLPGETQYF
9	TRBV7-9	TRBJ2-1	CAGGDEQFF
14	TRBV5-4	TRBJ2-2	CASSWASRNGELFF
16	TRBV28	TRBJ2-1	CASTAAGAQSYNEQFF
16	TRBV5-1	TRBJ2-1	CASSWPKASGVNEQFF
14	TRBV2	TRBJ2-1	CASSEVTVLDEQFF
15	TRBV5-5	TRBJ1-3	CASSFGGISGNTIYF
15	TRBV6-1	TRBJ2-7	CASTTGTRNSYEQYF
15	TRBV20-1	TRBJ2-2	CSARDGTVNTGELFF
17	TRBV6-2/TRBV6-3	TRBJ2-1	CASRRLAGELDYNEQFF
14	TRBV11-2	TRBJ1-2	CASSLTPRHYGYTF
16	TRBV4-1	TRBJ2-1	CASGTIAGGPYNEQFF
18	TRBV11-2	TRBJ2-3	CASSPRTGRTGVTDTQYF
12	TRBV7-9	TRBJ2-1	CASSHPSYEQFF
16	TRBV3-1	TRBJ2-7	CASSQDWTSGSDEQYF
17	TRBV6-1	TRBJ1-6	CASSEALRGIIDSPLHF
16	TRBV10-3	TRBJ2-3	CAISPRPTGDTDTQYF
14	TRBV15	TRBJ2-7	CATSRAALAREQYF
15	TRBV10-1	TRBJ2-5	CASSERRGPAETQYF
14	TRBV19	TRBJ2-7	CASSPMWTAYEQYF
16	TRBV3-1	TRBJ2-5	CASMRGLAGGRETQYF
12	TRBV28	TRBJ1-1	CASGTQGAKTFF
12	TRBV30	TRBJ2-1	CAWGGVYNEQFF
17	TRBV12-3/TRBV12-4	TRBJ2-3	CASSPTPGAGLTDTQYF
14	TRBV12-3/TRBV12-4	TRBJ1-6	CASSAAGRTSPLHF
14	TRBV27	TRBJ1-1	CASKNERMNTEAFF
11	TRBV10-3	TRBJ2-7	CAISERVEQYF
14	TRBV6-1	TRBJ1-2	CASSLGQGGDGYTF
14	TRBV7-3	TRBJ2-3	CASSLTTGADTQYF
13	TRBV30	TRBJ1-1	CAWEYRVSTGAFF
15	TRBV28	TRBJ1-2	CASSRSGQGAVDYTF
16	TRBV7-2	TRBJ2-5	CASSLGPGGAIETQYF
16	TRBV11-2	TRBJ2-5	CASSSYGTALIETQYF
15	TRBV24-1	TRBJ2-5	CATALSPGPPETQYF
13	TRBV28	TRBJ1-1	CATLQGFNTEAFF
17	TRBV11-1	TRBJ2-3	CASSLRSSPLGGDTQYF
11	TRBV11-2	TRBJ2-3	CASSPGTAQYF